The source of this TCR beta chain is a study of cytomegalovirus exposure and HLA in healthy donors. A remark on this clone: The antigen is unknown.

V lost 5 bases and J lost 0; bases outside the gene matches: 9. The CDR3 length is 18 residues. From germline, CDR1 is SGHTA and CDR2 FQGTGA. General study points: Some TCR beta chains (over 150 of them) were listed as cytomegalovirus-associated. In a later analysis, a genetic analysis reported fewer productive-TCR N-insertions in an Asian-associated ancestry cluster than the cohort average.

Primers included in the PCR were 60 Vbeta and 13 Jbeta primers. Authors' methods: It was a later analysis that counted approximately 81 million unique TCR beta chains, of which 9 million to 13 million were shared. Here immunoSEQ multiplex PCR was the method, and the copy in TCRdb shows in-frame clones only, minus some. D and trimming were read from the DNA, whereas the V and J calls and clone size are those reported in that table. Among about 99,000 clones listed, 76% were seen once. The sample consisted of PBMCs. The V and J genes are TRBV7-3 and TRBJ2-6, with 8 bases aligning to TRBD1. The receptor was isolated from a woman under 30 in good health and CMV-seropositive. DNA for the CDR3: TGTGCCAGCAGCCCGCCCGGACAGGGACTCTCTGGGGCCAACGTCCTGACTTTC. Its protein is CASSPPGQGLSGANVLTF.